These 29 T cell receptor beta chains originate from one sample sequenced in a study of blood T cells in healthy people across ages. Then a second PCR, running roughly 7 to 12 cycles, was carried out with a sample-barcoded 5' primer and a J-beta primer mix. TCRdb passed the 5' RACE reads through MiXCR, listing each CDR3 protein once. The sample carries roughly 1,800,000 distinct CDR3 sequences, around 50% recorded once. Material for sequencing was blood. The origin of the receptors is a woman between 35 and 50 years old in good health.

This clonotype has only a few counts. The chain uses TRBV7-2 and TRBJ2-1, with D perhaps matching TRBD2 (6 bases). Per the germline V gene, CDR1 is SGHTA and CDR2 is FQGNSA. V lost 5 bases, J lost 4 bases, and 15 bases lay in between. The CDR3 has 15 amino acids. The CDR3 DNA follows: TGTGCCAGCAGCCCCGATAGCGGAGATTACAATGAGCAGTTCTTC. Translating gives CASSPDSGDYNEQFF.

The J gene is TRBJ2-3, the V gene TRBV20-1; 7 bases align to TRBD2. Germline-derived CDR1 and CDR2 are DFQATT and SNEGSKA (reference sequence). The CDR3 consists of 15 residues. Germline trimming cut 5 bases from V and 6 bases from J; bases unmatched to any gene: 14. The DNA of the CDR3 is TGCAGTGCTCCCCAGTTGCTAGCGGTTCCTGATACGCAGTATTTT. Translating it yields CSAPQLLAVPDTQYF.

The V call is TRBV27, the J call TRBJ2-3; 12 bases align to TRBD2. The junction had 15 bases not matched to a gene; V was cut back by 5 bases and J by 0 bases. Germline CDR1 and CDR2: MNHEY and SMNVEV (reference sequence). The CDR3 extends over 20 amino acids. CDR3 DNA sequence: TGTGCCAGCAGTCAACCGACTAGCGGGGGCGCCCGTCGAAGCACAGATACGCAGTATTTT. Its translation is CASSQPTSGGARRSTDTQYF.

The J gene is TRBJ2-1, the V gene TRBV6-2 or TRBV6-3; D gene unclear. CDR3 length equals 13 residues. Germline lookup yields CDR1 MNHEY and CDR2 SVGEGT. V lost 7 bases, J lost 2 bases, and 9 bases lay in between. The CDR3 DNA reads as TGTGCCAGCAACCCTACGGCCTACAATGAGCAGTTCTTC. Its protein product is CASNPTAYNEQFF.

This chain links TRBV6-4 with TRBJ2-1; the match to TRBD1 covers 7 bases. Germline V gene sequence: CDR1 MRHNA, CDR2 SNTAGT. Trimming cost V 7 bases and J 5 bases; bases outside gene matches: 8. The CDR3 contains 14 residues. This chain's CDR3 is CASKLSRGNNEQFF. CDR3 sequence (DNA): TGTGCCAGCAAATTGAGCAGGGGGAACAATGAGCAGTTCTTC.

This clonotype occurred a few times. The gene calls are TRBV7-2 and TRBJ2-1, with a tentative D call TRBD1 (5 bases). V shed 1 base and J shed 3 bases, with 13 bases lying between them. Germline values: CDR1 SGHTA, CDR2 FQGNSA. The CDR3 has 16 residues. CDR3 loop: CASSLVAGQGYNEQFF. CDR3 bases: TGTGCCAGCAGCTTAGTCGCAGGGCAAGGCTACAATGAGCAGTTCTTC.

The chain uses TRBV20-1 and TRBJ2-3; 9 bases agree with TRBD1. This CDR3 is 15 amino acids long. V lost 4 bases, J lost 5 bases, and 10 bases stayed unmatched. CDR1 and CDR2 (germline): DFQATT, SNEGSKA (reference sequence). The CDR3 region has the DNA TGCAGTGCTATAATAAACAGGGGGCGAGGAGATACGCAGTATTTT. Translating it yields CSAIINRGRGDTQYF.

This chain joins TRBV7-9 and TRBJ2-1; 7 nucleotides align to TRBD1. This CDR3 region has 16 residues. CDR1 SEHNR and CDR2 FQNEAQ come from the germline V gene (reference sequence). Losses at the gene ends were 2 bases for V and 3 bases for J; bases not matched to a gene: 7. The CDR3, as DNA: TGTGCCAGCAGCTTATTAGGGGGCCCTATCTACAATGAGCAGTTCTTC. Amino acid sequence: CASSLLGGPIYNEQFF.

This clonotype was picked up one time. The J gene is TRBJ1-2, the V gene TRBV3-1; no definite D call. The length of the CDR3 is 15 residues. Looked up from germline, CDR1 is LGHDT and CDR2 is YNNKEL (reference sequence). V was trimmed by 1 base and J by 2 bases, leaving 11 bases between them. The CDR3 nucleotides read TGTGCCAGCAGCCAAGCCGGACGGCCAAACTATGGCTACACCTTC. It translates to CASSQAGRPNYGYTF.

This clonotype has more than one count but fewer than ten. The V and J genes are TRBV5-1 and TRBJ2-5, with D hard to call. V was pared by 3 bases and J by 0 bases, with 6 bases between. This CDR3 region has 13 residues. The germline V gene encodes CDR1 SGHRS and CDR2 YFSETQ. The CDR3 is CASSWKYQETQYF. The CDR3, as DNA: TGCGCCAGCAGCTGGAAGTACCAAGAGACCCAGTACTTC.

This clonotype was observed a few times. The chain carries TRBV12-3 or TRBV12-4 and TRBJ2-1, with D unclear. This CDR3 is 15 amino acids long. Deletions cut 1 base from V and 9 bases from J, with 16 bases between. In DNA, the CDR3 is TGTGCCAGCAGTTTAGAGGCCCGGTCTCTAGGTGAGCAGTTCTTC. Amino acid sequence: CASSLEARSLGEQFF.

This clonotype was picked up a small number of times. V is TRBV20-1 and J is TRBJ2-3; no clear D. The CDR3 totals 14 residues. The V gene lost 1 base and the J gene lost 0 bases, with 8 bases spanning the gap. Per the germline V gene, CDR1 is DFQATT and CDR2 is SNEGSKA (reference sequence). CDR3: CSARVGVSTDTQYF. In nucleotides, the CDR3 is TGCAGTGCTAGAGTCGGTGTGAGCACAGATACGCAGTATTTT.

The table lists this clonotype with a few counts. This chain joins TRBV20-1 and TRBJ2-4; no firm D call. The DNA end is a closer match to TRBJ2-7, so the J assignment may be wrong. Germline assignment: CDR1 DFQATT and CDR2 SNEGSKA (reference sequence). The CDR3 length is 13 residues. The CDR3 loop reads CSASWSVTYEQYF. CDR3 coding DNA: TGCAGTGCTAGTTGGTCTGTCACCTACGAGCAGTACTTC.

The chain recombines TRBV4-3 with TRBJ2-7; possibly TRBD2 for D (6 bases). Germline loops: CDR1 LGHNA, CDR2 YSLEER. Trimming pared 7 bases from V and 2 bases from J, leaving 18 bases between. This CDR3 region has 15 residues. The CDR3 coding sequence is TGCGCCAGCACCCATCCTCGGGACTGCACCTACGAGCAGTACTTC. Protein product: CASTHPRDCTYEQYF.

As regards this clonotype: Its ends do not fully match the called genes, so a read error is possible. The rearrangement uses TRBV12-3 or TRBV12-4 and TRBJ2-1; 8 positions agree with TRBD1. The CDR3 consists of 15 residues. This CDR3 reads CASSSWQGANNVQFF. CDR3 sequence (DNA): TGTGCCAGCAGCTCTTGGCAGGGGGCAAACAATGTGCAGTTCTTC.

The chain joins TRBV10-3 to TRBJ2-7; 12 bases are a match to TRBD2. Looked up from germline, CDR1 is ENHRY and CDR2 is SYGVKD. The trim removed 8 bases at V and 4 bases at J, leaving 9 bases unmatched. The CDR3 spans 15 residues. CDR3: CAILSSGGAVYEQYF. The CDR3, as DNA: TGTGCCATCCTCTCTAGCGGGGGGGCCGTTTACGAGCAGTACTTC.

This chain connects TRBV12-3 or TRBV12-4 to TRBJ2-4; 8 bases fit TRBD2. The CDR3 covers 13 residues. The ends lost 5 bases at V and 11 bases at J; junction bases unmatched: 8. CDR3 protein: CASSPLSGGVQYF. The CDR3 DNA follows: TGTGCCAGCAGTCCCTTATCGGGGGGGGTTCAGTACTTC.

The chain has TRBV10-3 and TRBJ1-2; D remains ambiguous. V gave up 6 bases and J gave up 3 bases, with 11 bases separating them. This CDR3 has 13 amino acids. Germline-derived CDR1 and CDR2 are ENHRY and SYGVKD. CDR3 DNA: TGTGCCATCAGCCATCCTGCGTACTATGGCTACACCTTC. Translation gives CAISHPAYYGYTF.

Note on this clonotype: At one end, the junction sequence differs from germline, possibly due to a read error. The rearrangement links TRBV9 to TRBJ2-1; tentatively, D is TRBD2 (6 bases). CDR1 is SGDLS, CDR2 YYNGEE, per germline. The CDR3 runs to 15 residues. CDR3 protein: CANSVDGGSYNEQFF. Here the CDR3 DNA reads TGTGCCAACAGCGTAGACGGGGGCTCCTACAATGAGCAGTTCTTC.

V is TRBV20-1 and J is TRBJ2-1, with 7 bases lining up with TRBD1. Germline lookup yields CDR1 DFQATT and CDR2 SNEGSKA (reference sequence). The CDR3 runs to 15 residues. The trim removed 6 bases at V and 4 bases at J, leaving 12 bases unmatched. In nucleotides, the CDR3 is TGCAGTGCCCAAGGGGGCAGGGTATCTTACAATGAGCAGTTCTTC. It is translated as CSAQGGRVSYNEQFF.

CDR3 residues: CASTGQLNYGYTF. In DNA form, the CDR3 reads TGTGCCAGCACCGGACAGCTAAACTATGGCTACACCTTC. This sequence joins TRBV7-8 and TRBJ1-2; TRBD1 is a possible D gene (6 bases). CDR3 length: 13 residues. Trimming stripped 7 bases from V and 2 bases from J, with 11 bases between. Per germline, CDR1 SGHVS and CDR2 FQNEAQ.

This clonotype was counted between two and nine times. The DNA of the CDR3 is TGTGCCAGCAGCTCTCCCTGGACAGGCACAGATACGCAGTATTTT. Its protein is CASSSPWTGTDTQYF. The V gene is TRBV28, the J gene TRBJ2-3; tentatively, D is TRBD1 (6 bases). The germline V and J ends were trimmed by 6 bases and 1 base, with 14 bases remaining between them. This CDR3 comprises 15 residues. Per germline, CDR1 MDHEN and CDR2 SYDVKM. Full variable domain (missing parts from reference TRBV28 and TRBJ2-3): DVKVTQSSRYLVKRTGEKVFLECVQDMDHENMFWYRQDPGLGLRLIYFSYDVKMKEKGDIPEGYSVSREKKERFSLILESASTNQTSMYLCASSSPWTGTDTQYFGPGTRLTVL.

This clonotype appeared a single time. As DNA, the CDR3 is TGTGCCAGCAGTTATCTAGTCCAGCGACCCACAGATACGCAGTATTTT. Residues: CASSYLVQRPTDTQYF. The chain uses TRBV6-2 or TRBV6-3 and TRBJ2-3, with D uncertain. V was cut by 3 bases and J by 2 bases, with 15 bases left in between. Looked up from germline, CDR1 is MNHEY and CDR2 is SVGEGT. The CDR3 length is 16 residues.

The chain is built from TRBV10-3 and TRBJ2-1; 7 positions agree with TRBD2. The length of the CDR3 is 15 residues. The J segment lost 4 bases and the V segment lost 2 bases, leaving 5 bases of the junction unmatched. Germline V gives CDR1 ENHRY, CDR2 SYGVKD. CDR3 DNA sequence: TGTGCCATCAGTGAGCCCCTAGCGGTTTACAATGAGCAGTTCTTC. It is translated as CAISEPLAVYNEQFF.

The chain joins TRBV4-2 to TRBJ1-2; TRBD1 is a possible D gene (5 bases). CDR3 size: 14 residues. V gave up 2 bases and J gave up 5 bases, with 12 bases separating them. Looked up from germline, CDR1 is LGHNA and CDR2 is YNFKEQ. CDR3 DNA sequence: TGTGCCAGCAGCCAACAGGGAGGGGAGTATGGCTACACCTTC. Encoded protein: CASSQQGGEYGYTF.

The gene calls are TRBV4-3 and TRBJ2-5; 9 bases match TRBD2. V lost 0 bases and J lost 11; bases outside the gene matches: 16. The CDR3 loop spans 17 amino acids. Germline CDR1 LGHNA, CDR2 YSLEER. CDR3 protein: CASSQDGPGLANNEQYF. The DNA of the CDR3 is TGCGCCAGCAGCCAAGATGGCCCGGGACTAGCTAACAATGAGCAGTACTTC.

The chain combines TRBV5-5 with TRBJ2-7; D gene unclear. The CDR3 extends over 14 amino acids. The germline V gene has CDR1 SGHKS and CDR2 YYEKEE (reference sequence). Trimming removed 4 bases at V and 2 bases at J, with 13 bases between. The DNA for the CDR3 is TGTGCCAGCAGCGCCCAAAGGGCTGCCTACGAGCAGTACTTC. This translates into CASSAQRAAYEQYF. The entire variable domain, with the rest obtained from reference TRBV5-5 and TRBJ2-7, is as follows: DAGVTQSPTHLIKTRGQQVTLRCSPISGHKSVSWYQQVLGQGPQFIFQYYEKEERGRGNFPDRFSARQFPNYSSELNVNALLLGDSALYLCASSAQRAAYEQYFGPGTRLTVT.

The CDR3 nucleotides read TGCGCCAGCAAAGGAAACTTGGCCAAGGATGAAAAACTGTTTTTT. It yields the protein CASKGNLAKDEKLFF. This rearrangement joins TRBV10-2 to TRBJ1-4; D is unresolved. Germline assignment: CDR1 WSHSY and CDR2 SAAADI. The V end was cut by 7 bases, the J end by 6 bases, with 18 bases between. CDR3 length equals 15 residues.

This chain links TRBV12-3 or TRBV12-4 with TRBJ2-7, with 8 nucleotides matching TRBD1. The CDR3 is 15 residues long. V shed 7 bases, J shed 4 bases, and the junction held 12 bases outside the gene matches. CDR3 region: CASKLTGARTYEQYF. The CDR3 DNA sequence: TGTGCCAGCAAACTGACAGGGGCGCGCACGTACGAGCAGTACTTC.